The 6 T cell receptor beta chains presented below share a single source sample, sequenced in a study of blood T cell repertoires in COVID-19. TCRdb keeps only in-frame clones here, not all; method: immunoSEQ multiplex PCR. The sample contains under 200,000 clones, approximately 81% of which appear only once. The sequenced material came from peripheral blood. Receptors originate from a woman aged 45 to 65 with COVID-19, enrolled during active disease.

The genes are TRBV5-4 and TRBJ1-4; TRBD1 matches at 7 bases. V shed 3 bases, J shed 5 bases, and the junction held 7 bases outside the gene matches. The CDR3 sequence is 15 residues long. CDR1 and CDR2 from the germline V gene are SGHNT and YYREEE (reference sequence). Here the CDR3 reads CASSWEGGRNEKLFF. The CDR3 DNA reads TGTGCCAGCAGCTGGGAAGGGGGCCGAAATGAAAAACTGTTTTTT.

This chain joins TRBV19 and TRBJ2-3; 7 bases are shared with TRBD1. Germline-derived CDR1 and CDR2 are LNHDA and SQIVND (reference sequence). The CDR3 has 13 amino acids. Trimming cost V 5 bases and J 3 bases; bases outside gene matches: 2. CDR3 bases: TGTGCCAGTAGTGACAGGGTAACAGATACGCAGTATTTT. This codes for CASSDRVTDTQYF.

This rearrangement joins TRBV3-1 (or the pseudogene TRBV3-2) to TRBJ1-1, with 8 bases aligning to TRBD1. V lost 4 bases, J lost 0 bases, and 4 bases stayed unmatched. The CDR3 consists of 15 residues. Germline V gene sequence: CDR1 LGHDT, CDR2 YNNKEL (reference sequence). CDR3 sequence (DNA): TGTGCCAGCAGCCGACAGGGGTCCATGAACACTGAAGCTTTCTTT. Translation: CASSRQGSMNTEAFF.

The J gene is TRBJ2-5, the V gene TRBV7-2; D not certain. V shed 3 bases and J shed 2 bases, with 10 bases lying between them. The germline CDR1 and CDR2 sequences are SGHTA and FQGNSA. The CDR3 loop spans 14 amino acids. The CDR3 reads CASSFRSTQETQYF. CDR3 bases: TGTGCCAGCAGCTTCCGGAGCACACAAGAGACCCAGTACTTC.

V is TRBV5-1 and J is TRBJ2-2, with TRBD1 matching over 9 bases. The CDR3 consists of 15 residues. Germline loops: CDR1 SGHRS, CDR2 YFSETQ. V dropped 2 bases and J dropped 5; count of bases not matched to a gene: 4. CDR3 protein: CASSFGDRATGELFF. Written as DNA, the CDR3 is TGCGCCAGCAGCTTCGGGGACAGGGCGACCGGGGAGCTGTTTTTT.

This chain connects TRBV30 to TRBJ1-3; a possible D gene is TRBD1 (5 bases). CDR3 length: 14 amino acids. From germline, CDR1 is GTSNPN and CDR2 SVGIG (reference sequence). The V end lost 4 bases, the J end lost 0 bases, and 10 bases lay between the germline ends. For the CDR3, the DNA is TGTGCCTGGAACCCCGGGGGCTCTGGAAACACCATATATTTT. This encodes CAWNPGGSGNTIYF.